This section outlines one T cell receptor (beta chain) sequence together with its context. This specimen belongs to a study of blood T cell repertoires in COVID-19. V gave up 0 bases and J gave up 9 bases; unmatched junction bases: 10. Germline CDR1 is LGHNA and CDR2 is YNFKEQ. The CDR3 sequence is 16 residues long. How the authors handled the data: Cell counts per sample came from amplifying reference gene primers. Sequencing was performed with immunoSEQ multiplex PCR; in TCRdb, only in-frame clones are kept and a portion is missing. V and J calls and clone size are as listed in that table; D and trimming were resolved from the DNA. The table shows some 70,000 clones, with approximately 88% occurring only once.

The V call is TRBV4-2, the J call TRBJ2-1; 8 nucleotides align to TRBD2. The material sequenced was peripheral blood. This TCR was sampled from a woman aged 65 to 85 with acute or convalescent COVID-19. The CDR3 nucleotides read TGTGCCAGCAGCCAAGATGGAAGCGGGAGCGGGGGTGAGCAGTTCTTC. As protein: CASSQDGSGSGGEQFF.